Presented here are 20 T cell receptor beta chains from one specimen sequenced in a study of molecular identifiers for immune sequencing clone quantification. One entry per CDR3 protein results from TCRdb running MiXCR on the PCR reads. The sample has about half a million distinct CDR3 sequences, about 20% seen once; the top ten hold 0.65% to 0.95%. The sample taken for sequencing was naive CD8+ T cells from blood, with Jurkat cell RNA spiked in. Sample subset: FACS-sorted CD8+CD4-CCR7+CD45RA+ naive T cells. The receptors here all came from a human donor in good health. Some libraries in this study had Jurkat cell RNA spiked in.

This clonotype was recorded at least ten times. The chain is built from TRBV27 and TRBJ1-6; 9 nucleotides align to TRBD1. J lost 8 bases, V lost 3 bases, and 8 bases had no gene match. The V gene's germline CDR1 is MNHEY and CDR2 SMNVEV (reference sequence). This CDR3 has 16 residues. CDR3 sequence (DNA): TGTGCCAGCAGTTTTAACAGGGGGCTGAGTGATTCACCCCTCCACTTT. Translated: CASSFNRGLSDSPLHF.

This clonotype has a count of ten or more. The chain is built from TRBV30 and TRBJ2-3; D is perhaps TRBD1 (6 bases). Germline assignment: CDR1 GTSNPN and CDR2 SVGIG (reference sequence). This CDR3 region has 13 residues. V was pared by 2 bases and J by 4 bases, with 10 bases between. The CDR3 sequence: CAWSFTGPDTQYF. Written as DNA, the CDR3 is TGTGCCTGGAGTTTTACAGGGCCAGATACGCAGTATTTT.

This clonotype was observed at least ten times. The chain employs TRBV4-1 and TRBJ2-3, with TRBD2 identical over 7 bases. The V segment lost 3 bases and the J segment 2 bases; nucleotides outside the gene matches: 11. The CDR3 extends over 17 amino acids. Per the germline V gene, CDR1 is MGHRA and CDR2 is YSYEKL. The chain's CDR3 is CASSQVELAEATDTQYF. Written as DNA, the CDR3 is TGCGCCAGCAGCCAGGTTGAGCTAGCGGAGGCCACAGATACGCAGTATTTT.

A note on this clonotype: This sequence may be a read error, since a much larger clone differs from it by one base. The rearrangement joins TRBV4-1 to TRBJ2-7; 7 positions agree with TRBD1. The CDR3 covers 13 residues. The germline CDR1 and CDR2 sequences are MGHRA and YSYEKL. The ends lost 5 bases at V and 6 bases at J; junction bases unmatched: 7. The CDR3 sequence: CASSENRGCEQYF. The CDR3 nucleotides read TGCGCCAGCAGCGAGAACAGGGGCTGCGAGCAGTACTTC.

The chain combines TRBV29-1 with TRBJ2-2; 7 bases fit TRBD1. This CDR3 contains 13 residues. With V trimmed by 4 bases and J by 5 bases, 4 bases remained unmatched. CDR1 and CDR2 from the germline V gene are SQVTM and ANQGSEA. The CDR3 sequence: CSVAQGLTGELFF. The CDR3 DNA sequence: TGCAGCGTTGCACAGGGGTTAACCGGGGAGCTGTTTTTT.

Many counts were recorded for this clonotype. V gene TRBV7-9 combines with J gene TRBJ1-4; weak D call: TRBD1 (6 bases). This CDR3 is built from 16 residues. V lost 2 bases, J lost 7 bases, and 17 bases lay in between. The germline CDR1 and CDR2 sequences are SEHNR and FQNEAQ (reference sequence). CDR3 coding DNA: TGTGCCAGCAGCTTAACGGGAGACTTAGGGGGTGAAAAACTGTTTTTT. It encodes CASSLTGDLGGEKLFF. Full variable domain (outside the CDR3, taken from reference TRBV7-9 and TRBJ1-4): DTGVSQNPRHKITKRGQNVTFRCDPISEHNRLYWYRQTLGQGPEFLTYFQNEAQLEKSRLLSDRFSAERPKGSFSTLEIQRTEQGDSAMYLCASSLTGDLGGEKLFFGSGTQLSVL.

Many counts were recorded for this clonotype. The chain carries TRBV7-9 and TRBJ2-7, with D perhaps matching TRBD1 (6 bases). Germline CDR1 reads SEHNR; CDR2 reads FQNEAQ (reference sequence). The CDR3 runs to 14 residues. The ends were cut back, 5 bases at V and 0 bases at J, with 11 bases in the middle. CDR3: CASSPKDSSYEQYF. The CDR3 nucleotides are TGTGCCAGCAGCCCAAAGGACAGCTCCTACGAGCAGTACTTC.

This clonotype was counted ten times or more. The chain employs TRBV6-2 or TRBV6-3 and TRBJ1-1, with 8 bases matching TRBD1. Trimming at V came to 10 bases and at J to 1 base, leaving 17 bases not matched to a gene. Germline V gives CDR1 MNHEY, CDR2 SVGEGT. The CDR3 runs to 17 residues. The CDR3 loop is CATRWTGLNEGNTEAFF. The DNA of the CDR3 is TGTGCCACCAGATGGACAGGGCTTAATGAGGGGAACACTGAAGCTTTCTTT.

The sample holds many counts of this clonotype. The V call is TRBV4-3, the J call TRBJ2-1; 13 nucleotides match TRBD2. The CDR3 has 16 residues. Germline V CDR1 and CDR2: LGHNA, YSLEER. V trimming: 0 bases; J trimming: 8 bases; junction bases outside the gene matches: 4. The CDR3 is CASSQDTSGRVYEQFF. In nucleotides, the CDR3 is TGCGCCAGCAGCCAAGATACTAGCGGGAGGGTTTATGAGCAGTTCTTC.

The table lists this clonotype with many counts. The gene calls are TRBV12-5 and TRBJ2-5, with 12 bases fitting TRBD2. This CDR3 is built from 15 residues. CDR1 is LGHNT and CDR2 is FRNRAP in the germline V gene. Losses at the gene ends were 8 bases for V and 0 bases for J; bases not matched to a gene: 4. The CDR3 spells CASHTSGGHQETQYF. Written as DNA, the CDR3 is TGTGCTAGTCATACTAGCGGGGGGCACCAAGAGACCCAGTACTTC.

This clonotype was counted many times. This chain's CDR3 is CASSLAVAGGTDTQYF. CDR3 bases: TGTGCCAGCAGCTTAGCTGTAGCGGGGGGCACAGATACGCAGTATTTT. V and J are TRBV7-9 and TRBJ2-3, with 9 bases fitting TRBD2. J gave up 1 base and V 0 bases, and 2 bases lay outside the gene matches. The CDR3 is 16 amino acids. Per the germline V gene, CDR1 is SEHNR and CDR2 is FQNEAQ (reference sequence).

Concerning this clonotype itself: Since a much larger clone is just one base distant, this may be a read error. The chain carries TRBV4-3 and TRBJ1-3, with D uncertain. V lost 0 bases, J lost 4 bases, and 13 bases lay in between. The CDR3 sequence is 16 residues long. Germline CDR1 is LGHNA and CDR2 is YSLEER. DNA of the CDR3: TGCGCCAGCAGCCAAGATCCCACCGGGCTCGGAAACACCATATATTTT. Its protein product is CASSQDPTGLGNTIYF.

The rearrangement uses TRBV11-2 and TRBJ2-1; 8 positions match TRBD1. Germline trimming cut 5 bases from V and 5 bases from J; bases unmatched to any gene: 11. Germline CDR1 reads SGHAT; CDR2 reads FQNNGV. This CDR3 is 16 amino acids long. DNA of the CDR3: TGTGCCAGCAGCCAGTCCGGACAGGGATACCACAATGAGCAGTTCTTC. As protein: CASSQSGQGYHNEQFF.

This chain links TRBV6-2 or TRBV6-3 with TRBJ1-5, with D tentatively TRBD1 (6 bases). The germline V gene has CDR1 MNHEY and CDR2 SVGEGT. V gave up 6 bases and J gave up 0 bases, with 15 bases separating them. This CDR3 spans 16 amino acids. The CDR3 DNA sequence: TGTGCCAGCAGCCGTTACAGGGACGATAGCAATCAGCCCCAGCATTTT. Amino acid sequence: CASSRYRDDSNQPQHF.

In this sample, this clonotype turned up many times. This sequence joins TRBV7-6 and TRBJ2-3; 11 bases agree with TRBD2. This CDR3 has 14 residues. V gave up 4 bases and J gave up 6 bases; unmatched junction bases: 3. CDR1 is SGHVS, CDR2 FNYEAQ, per germline. Here the CDR3 reads CASSSSGGTDTQYF. In DNA, the CDR3 is TGTGCCAGCAGCTCTAGCGGGGGGACCGATACGCAGTATTTT.

This clonotype has at least ten counts. The rearrangement joins TRBV4-3 to TRBJ2-7; a weak D match, TRBD2 (5 bases). Germline CDR1 reads LGHNA; CDR2 reads YSLEER. This CDR3 region has 13 residues. The ends were cut back, 1 base at V and 3 bases at J, with 7 bases in the middle. CDR3 DNA: TGCGCCAGCAGCCAAGCTCGGGACTACGAGCAGTACTTC. This gives the protein CASSQARDYEQYF.

This clonotype occurred many times. The gene calls are TRBV29-1 and TRBJ2-3, with 12 bases matching TRBD2. This CDR3 has 14 amino acids. Germline CDR1 and CDR2: SQVTM and ANQGSEA. The V and J ends lost 2 bases and 5 bases, in that order; junction bases with no gene match: 2. The DNA of the CDR3 is TGCAGCGTTGAACCTAGCGGGGGGGGAGATACGCAGTATTTT. It translates to CSVEPSGGGDTQYF.

This chain connects TRBV5-6 to TRBJ2-3; tentatively, D is TRBD1 (5 bases). The CDR3 contains 13 residues. V dropped 3 bases and J dropped 4 bases, with 9 bases sitting between them. The V gene's germline CDR1 is SGHDT and CDR2 YYEEEE. The CDR3 nucleotides are TGTGCCAGCAGCTCTGGACAATCAGATACGCAGTATTTT. Protein product: CASSSGQSDTQYF.

The chain joins TRBV19 to TRBJ2-1; 8 nucleotides line up with TRBD2. V lost 6 bases and J lost 6; bases outside the gene matches: 10. The CDR3 is 15 residues long. Germline V CDR1 and CDR2: LNHDA, SQIVND (reference sequence). CDR3 residues: CASRYPGRAPNEQFF. CDR3 nucleotide sequence: TGTGCCAGTAGATACCCCGGGAGGGCCCCCAATGAGCAGTTCTTC.

This clonotype was seen a handful of times. This rearrangement joins TRBV6-5 to TRBJ2-7; 11 nucleotides align to TRBD2. Germline values: CDR1 MNHEY, CDR2 SVGAGI. This CDR3 is 15 amino acids long. The J segment lost 2 bases and the V segment lost 0 bases, leaving 0 bases of the junction unmatched. The CDR3 nucleotides are TGTGCCAGCAGTTACTCGACTAGCGGGACCTACGAGCAGTACTTC. It encodes CASSYSTSGTYEQYF.